Following are 23 T cell receptor beta chains from one sample sequenced in a study of T cells in Graves' hyperthyroidism and ophthalmopathy. Amplification yielded TCR beta CDR3 regions, with RNA transcripts as the source. A first-round RT-PCR of the TCR CDR3 used the HTBI primer set. TCRdb independently ran MiXCR on the multiplex PCR reads; one entry per CDR3 protein. This sample has fewer than 650,000 distinct CDR3 sequences, with roughly 13% found just once. Sequencing was carried out using blood. Receptor source: a woman in her thirties with Graves' hyperthyroidism that later progressed to Graves' ophthalmopathy.

This clonotype has a handful of counts. J is TRBJ2-6 and V is TRBV28; weak D call: TRBD2 (7 bases). The CDR3 has 13 amino acids. Germline V gives CDR1 MDHEN, CDR2 SYDVKM. Trimming stripped 8 bases from V and 5 bases from J, with 10 bases between. For the CDR3, the DNA is TGTGCCAGCGGGGGGGGCTGGGCCAACGTCCTGACTTTC. Translating gives CASGGGWANVLTF. The full variable domain, completed using reference TRBV28 and TRBJ2-6, is DVKVTQSSRYLVKRTGEKVFLECVQDMDHENMFWYRQDPGLGLRLIYFSYDVKMKEKGDIPEGYSVSREKKERFSLILESASTNQTSMYLCASGGGWANVLTFGAGSRLTVL.

The chain employs TRBV4-1 and TRBJ1-5; 8 nucleotides agree with TRBD1. The CDR3 is made up of 17 amino acids. Germline trimming cut 4 bases from V and 0 bases from J; bases unmatched to any gene: 8. Per germline, CDR1 MGHRA and CDR2 YSYEKL. The CDR3 bases are TGCGCCAGCAGCCCCAGGGGGCGGGAGTATAGCAATCAGCCCCAGCATTTT. As protein: CASSPRGREYSNQPQHF.

This clonotype was counted at least ten times. The chain carries TRBV6-2 or TRBV6-3 and TRBJ2-1, with 12 bases that match TRBD2. With 6 bases clipped from V and 7 bases from J, the junction kept 10 bases outside the gene matches. The CDR3 covers 16 residues. Germline-derived CDR1 and CDR2 are MNHEY and SVGEGT. CDR3 in DNA: TGTGCCAGCAGAAATTACCCGGGACTAGCGGGTAATGAGCAGTTCTTC. It specifies CASRNYPGLAGNEQFF.

This clonotype was observed at least ten times. The junction and the germline gene differ at one end; a read error may be behind it. V usage is TRBV24-1 and J usage is TRBJ2-1; 7 bases agree with TRBD2. This CDR3 contains 14 residues. Germline V lookup: CDR1 KGHDR, CDR2 SFDVKD. The CDR3 nucleotides read TGTGACACCAGGGAGCTAGCGGCATACAATGAGCAGTTCTTC. It encodes CDTRELAAYNEQFF.

This clonotype occurred many times. V and J are TRBV29-1 and TRBJ1-1; tentatively, D is TRBD1 (5 bases). In germline, CDR1 is SQVTM, CDR2 ANQGSEA. This CDR3 comprises 12 residues. V was clipped by 4 bases and J by 7 bases, with 13 bases between them. CDR3 residues: CSVVGLRVEAFF. Written as DNA, the CDR3 is TGCAGCGTTGTGGGACTACGCGTTGAAGCTTTCTTT.

This clonotype showed up many times. J is TRBJ1-2 and V is TRBV7-3, with 7 bases matching TRBD1. Germline V CDR1 and CDR2: SGHTA, FQGTGA. This CDR3 contains 16 residues. Losses at the gene ends were 5 bases for V and 2 bases for J; bases not matched to a gene: 11. This chain's CDR3 is CASSPSATGRNYGYTF. DNA for the CDR3: TGTGCCAGCAGCCCAAGCGCGACAGGGCGGAACTATGGCTACACCTTC.

On this clonotype: It may be a read error: a sequence one base away is much more abundant. This chain joins TRBV29-1 and TRBJ2-5; 13 nucleotides agree with TRBD2. The CDR3 totals 15 residues. Germline V gene data show CDR1 as SQVTM and CDR2 as ANQGSEA. Here the CDR3 reads CSVSSGLAGQETRYF. CDR3 in DNA: TGCAGCGTTTCCTCGGGACTAGCGGGGCAAGAGACCCGGTACTTC.

This clonotype was found many times. J is TRBJ1-2 and V is TRBV6-2 or TRBV6-3, with unresolved D. CDR3 length: 11 residues. Germline V gene lookup returns CDR1 MNHEY and CDR2 SVGEGT. V lost 6 bases and J 8 bases, leaving 10 bases between the germline ends. The CDR3 here is CASRPESGYTF. The CDR3 region has the DNA TGTGCCAGCAGACCAGAAAGCGGCTACACCTTC.

This clonotype has more than one count but fewer than ten. The gene calls are TRBV30 and TRBJ2-4, with 14 bases aligning to TRBD2. The CDR3 spans 16 residues. V lost 6 bases to trimming and J lost 8 bases; unmatched junction nucleotides: 12. Germline V gene data show CDR1 as GTSNPN and CDR2 as SVGIG (reference sequence). The CDR3 DNA follows: TGTGCCTGCGAACCGACTAGCGGGAGGGCGGTGGACATTCAGTACTTC. Translating it yields CACEPTSGRAVDIQYF.

A few counts support this clonotype. The rearrangement joins TRBV3-1 to TRBJ1-3, with 7 bases identical to TRBD1. CDR1 LGHDT and CDR2 YNNKEL come from the germline V gene (reference sequence). Germline trimming cut 4 bases from V and 0 bases from J; bases unmatched to any gene: 9. The CDR3 loop spans 17 amino acids. This chain's CDR3 is CASSLGDRQISGNTIYF. CDR3 DNA sequence: TGTGCCAGCAGCCTAGGGGACAGACAAATCTCTGGAAACACCATATATTTT.

This clonotype was seen only a few times. One end of the junction fails to match germline, which may point to a read error. The V gene is TRBV2, the J gene TRBJ2-4; D unclear. This CDR3 contains 14 residues. CDR1 is SNHLY and CDR2 is FYNNEI in the germline V gene. The CDR3 nucleotides read TGTGCCAGCAGTGACTGGGTGGAGAAAAACATTCAGCACTTC. It is translated as CASSDWVEKNIQHF.

The chain employs TRBV29-1 and TRBJ2-5; D perhaps matches TRBD2 (7 bases). Germline V lookup: CDR1 SQVTM, CDR2 ANQGSEA. CDR3 size: 16 residues. V was trimmed by 4 bases and J by 2 bases, leaving 20 bases between them. In DNA form, the CDR3 reads TGCAGCGTTGTCTCCGGGGGGCAGGGGTTACAAGAGACCCAGTACTTC. Its translation is CSVVSGGQGLQETQYF.

The chain combines TRBV28 with TRBJ2-2; D might be TRBD1 (5 bases). Trimming shortened V by 3 bases and J by 7 bases, and 6 bases separated the two germline ends. The CDR3 extends over 12 amino acids. Germline V CDR1 and CDR2: MDHEN, SYDVKM. CDR3 loop: CASSFQGGELFF. DNA for the CDR3: TGTGCCAGCAGTTTCCAGGGCGGGGAGCTGTTTTTT.

The rearrangement links TRBV5-4 to TRBJ2-3; TRBD2 aligns across 11 bases. Germline values: CDR1 SGHNT, CDR2 YYREEE (reference sequence). This CDR3 has 16 amino acids. V lost 4 bases, J lost 1 base, and 5 bases stayed unmatched. This chain's CDR3 is CASSAVAGGGTDTQYF. The CDR3 nucleotides read TGTGCCAGCAGCGCCGTAGCGGGAGGGGGCACAGATACGCAGTATTTT.

This clonotype came up once. Being one base from a much bigger clone, this may be a read error. The V gene is TRBV11-2, the J gene TRBJ1-6; D not resolved. The CDR3 length is 18 residues. Germline V CDR1 and CDR2: SGHAT, FQNNGV. V dropped 5 bases and J dropped 7 bases, with 24 bases sitting between them. In DNA, the CDR3 is TGTGCCAGCAGCCTCAATCCTCGGATAGCAATTGTAAATTCACCCCTCCACTTT. Protein sequence: CASSLNPRIAIVNSPLHF.

At least ten counts were recorded for this clonotype. CDR3 sequence: CASSLFPGDTGELFF. The CDR3 DNA sequence: TGTGCCAGCAGCTTGTTTCCAGGGGACACCGGGGAGCTGTTTTTT. The gene calls are TRBV5-5 and TRBJ2-2; TRBD1 is a possible D gene (6 bases). The CDR3 is made up of 15 amino acids. V was clipped by 1 base and J by 3 bases, with 10 bases between them. Germline CDR1 SGHKS, CDR2 YYEKEE (reference sequence). Filled out from reference TRBV5-5 and TRBJ2-2, the complete variable domain reads DAGVTQSPTHLIKTRGQQVTLRCSPISGHKSVSWYQQVLGQGPQFIFQYYEKEERGRGNFPDRFSARQFPNYSSELNVNALLLGDSALYLCASSLFPGDTGELFFGEGSRLTVL.

This clonotype was counted at least ten times. This chain uses TRBV10-3 with TRBJ2-7; 10 bases are a match to TRBD1. V shed 6 bases, J shed 0 bases, and the junction held 5 bases outside the gene matches. This CDR3 is built from 15 residues. Germline CDR1 ENHRY, CDR2 SYGVKD. DNA for the CDR3: TGTGCCATCAGCCCGGGACAGGGGTCCTCCTACGAGCAGTACTTC. It yields the protein CAISPGQGSSYEQYF.

This clonotype was detected many times. The V call is TRBV20-1, the J call TRBJ2-1, with unresolved D. V was shortened by 4 bases and J by 10 bases, with 11 bases between the two germline ends. Germline V lookup: CDR1 DFQATT, CDR2 SNEGSKA (reference sequence). The CDR3 runs 11 residues. CDR3 sequence: CSAKEIAEQFF. Here the CDR3 DNA reads TGCAGTGCTAAAGAGATTGCGGAGCAGTTCTTC.

There are many counts of this clonotype. The rearrangement uses TRBV9 and TRBJ2-5; TRBD2 aligns across 9 bases. Trimming cost V 2 bases and J 5 bases; bases outside gene matches: 7. The germline CDR1 and CDR2 sequences are SGDLS and YYNGEE. There are 15 residues in the CDR3. CDR3 loop: CASSVGSGSSETQYF. The DNA of the CDR3 is TGTGCCAGCAGCGTGGGTAGCGGGAGTTCTGAGACCCAGTACTTC.

The chain employs TRBV5-5 and TRBJ1-2, with a tentative D call TRBD1 (5 bases). V was trimmed by 3 bases and J by 8 bases, leaving 23 bases between them. Per the germline V gene, CDR1 is SGHKS and CDR2 is YYEKEE (reference sequence). The CDR3 is 16 amino acids. The CDR3: CASSSGPPGTSDGYTF. The DNA of the CDR3 is TGTGCCAGCAGCTCCGGACCACCCGGGACTTCCGACGGCTACACCTTC.

This clonotype was seen at least ten times. The chain is built from TRBV2 and TRBJ2-4; TRBD2 is a possible D gene (5 bases). CDR3 length equals 17 residues. V was cut by 7 bases and J by 1 base, with 20 bases left in between. Germline CDR1 reads SNHLY; CDR2 reads FYNNEI. The CDR3 DNA sequence: TGTGCCAGCACTCGGACTGATATCGGGGTGGCCAAAAACATTCAGTACTTC. Translation gives CASTRTDIGVAKNIQYF.

The sample holds a few counts of this clonotype. This chain uses TRBV3-1 with TRBJ2-4, with TRBD2 identical over 13 bases. The germline V gene has CDR1 LGHDT and CDR2 YNNKEL (reference sequence). The CDR3 has 17 residues. V lost 4 bases, J lost 4 bases, and 7 bases stayed unmatched. The CDR3 DNA reads as TGTGCCAGCAGCCGTTCAGGACTAGCGGGAGTAAAAAACATTCAGTACTTC. It codes for CASSRSGLAGVKNIQYF.

This clonotype was observed a handful of times. The chain links TRBV2 to TRBJ1-6; TRBD1 agrees at 8 bases. CDR1 and CDR2 (germline): SNHLY, FYNNEI. V was pared by 7 bases and J by 9 bases, with 5 bases of the junction left unmatched. The CDR3 has 13 amino acids. The chain's CDR3 is CASTGTGGSPLHF. The CDR3 DNA follows: TGTGCCAGCACCGGGACAGGTGGTTCACCCCTCCACTTT. Together with reference TRBV2 and TRBJ1-6, the CDR3 gives the full variable domain: EPEVTQTPSHQVTQMGQEVILRCVPISNHLYFYWYRQILGQKVEFLVSFYNNEISEKSEIFDDQFSVERPDGSNFTLKIRSTKLEDSAMYFCASTGTGGSPLHFGNGTRLTVT.